Below are 3 T cell receptor beta chains sequenced from a single sample in a study of cytomegalovirus exposure and HLA in healthy donors. It was with 60 Vbeta and 13 Jbeta primers that the PCR ran. The data were produced by immunoSEQ multiplex PCR, yet TCRdb's version contains in-frame clones alone and is incomplete. This sample has approximately 90,000 clones, with 60% to 85% found just once. Sample: PBMCs. These receptors were taken from a boy between 10 and 17 years old in good health and CMV-seronegative.

This clone appeared a few times. The V and J genes are TRBV9 and TRBJ2-2; TRBD2 is a possible D gene (5 bases). V shed 3 bases and J shed 3 bases, with 9 bases lying between them. CDR3 length: 14 residues. Per germline, CDR1 SGDLS and CDR2 YYNGEE. The CDR3 region has the DNA TGTGCCAGCAGCGGACCGGGATACACCGGGGAGCTGTTTTTT. Amino acids: CASSGPGYTGELFF.

The rearrangement links TRBV4-3 to TRBJ1-2; D call uncertain. The length of the CDR3 is 15 residues. Germline CDR1 reads LGHNA; CDR2 reads YSLEER. The germline V and J ends were trimmed by 5 bases and 2 bases, with 15 bases remaining between them. The CDR3 DNA is TGCGCCAGCAGCTCCTTTTTCGGGGTCAACTATGGCTACACCTTC. It is translated as CASSSFFGVNYGYTF.

The CDR3 sequence is CSVRASGRGIEQFF. As DNA, the CDR3 is TGCAGCGTGAGGGCTAGCGGGAGGGGGATTGAGCAGTTCTTC. This chain links TRBV29-1 with TRBJ2-1, with 12 bases identical to TRBD2. This CDR3 region has 14 residues. Germline loops: CDR1 SQVTM, CDR2 ANQGSEA. J lost 9 bases, V lost 6 bases, and 9 bases had no gene match.